The entry below gives a single TCR beta chain sequence along with its context. The data originate from a study of T cells after somatic rescue of genetic block. The CDR3 covers 18 residues. V lost 10 bases to trimming and J lost 7 bases; unmatched junction nucleotides: 26. CDR1 and CDR2 from the germline V gene are SNHLY and FYNNEI. Sequenced by immunoSEQ multiplex PCR; TCRdb stores in-frame clones only, minus some. Among roughly 92,000 clones listed, about nine tenths were seen once. This chain uses TRBV2 with TRBJ2-5; 8 positions agree with TRBD2. Sequencing was carried out using peripheral blood mononuclear cells (PBMCs). This clonotype originated in a woman between 18 and 29 years old. The CDR3 bases are TGTGCCACTCAAAAACAAAAAGGCCCGGGGGGGCCGGGGGGGACCCAGTACTTC. Encoded protein: CATQKQKGPGGPGGTQYF.